This TCR beta chain was found in a study of cytomegalovirus exposure and HLA in healthy donors. The germline V and J ends were trimmed by 4 bases and 11 bases, with 6 bases remaining between them. This CDR3 has 10 amino acids. CDR1 is SGHTA and CDR2 is FQGNSA in the germline V gene. About this clone: Antigen: not known.

The donors were part of the validation cohort of more than 90 subjects. That cohort was separate from the first cohort, which comprised 500 to 700 subjects. Repertoires were generated with immunoSEQ multiplex PCR, while TCRdb's copy carries only in-frame clones and drops some. The data hold approximately 180,000 clones, with roughly 86% observed a single time. Study-wide results and caveats: Some public TCRs appeared in many individuals, while most sequences were rare. High sensitivity and specificity were reportedly achieved when the classifier diagnosed cytomegalovirus status.

The V and J genes are TRBV7-2 and TRBJ2-1; no definite D call. The sequence came from a woman aged 18-29 years in good health and CMV-seronegative. Sequencing was done on a sample of PBMCs. CDR3 in amino acids: CASSSGKQFF. CDR3 DNA sequence: TGTGCCAGCAGCTCAGGTAAGCAGTTCTTC. Variable domain in full (rest from reference TRBV7-2 and TRBJ2-1): GAGVSQSPSNKVTEKGKDVELRCDPISGHTALYWYRQSLGQGLEFLIYFQGNSAPDKSGLPSDRFSAERTGGSVSTLTIQRTQQEDSAVYLCASSSGKQFFGPGTRLTVL.